This TCR beta chain was recovered during a study of blood T cell repertoires in COVID-19. The protocol was immunoSEQ multiplex PCR, while the TCRdb copy is restricted to in-frame clones and leaves out a portion. The sample shows some 70,000 clones, approximately 90% of them seen only once. Between the trimmed V and J ends, which lost 2 bases and 2 bases, there was a span of 18 bases. This CDR3 region has 17 residues. Germline V gene lookup returns CDR1 MGHRA and CDR2 YSYEKL. The receptor was derived from a woman of 80 years or more with active COVID-19. This chain links TRBV4-1 with TRBJ2-5; a possible D gene is TRBD1 (6 bases). Input material: peripheral blood. CDR3 coding DNA: TGCGCCAGCAGCCAATACCTACGCCCCGGACAGCAAGAGACCCAGTACTTC. Protein: CASSQYLRPGQQETQYF.